The clone carrying this TCR beta chain was recorded a few times. This CDR3 spans 13 amino acids. The germline CDR1 and CDR2 sequences are SGHRS and YFSETQ. V lost 4 bases and J lost 7, with 13 bases in between. TCRdb reprocessed the RT-PCR reads via MiXCR and lists one record per CDR3 protein. The sample lists 450,000 to 600,000 distinct CDR3 sequences; about 15% were seen once. The data belong to a study of response to subunit inactivated influenza vaccine. This TCR derives from a man in his fifties or sixties who received an inactivated influenza vaccine. V is TRBV5-1 and J is TRBJ2-3; maybe TRBD1 (6 bases). The sample consisted of CD4+ T cells sorted from PBMCs, taken around 25 months after vaccination. CDR3 protein: CASSHDRTNTQYF. In nucleotides, the CDR3 is TGCGCCAGCAGCCACGACAGGACAAATACGCAGTATTTT.